This T cell receptor (beta chain) emerged from a study of cytomegalovirus exposure and HLA in healthy donors. Repertoires were generated with immunoSEQ multiplex PCR, while TCRdb's copy carries only in-frame clones and drops some. In the table there are more than 250,000 clones, roughly 88% of which are singletons. General study points: Both high specificity and high sensitivity reportedly marked the classifier's diagnosis of cytomegalovirus status.

Concerning this clone: The antigen remains unidentified.

The CDR3 spans 16 residues. Germline V gene lookup returns CDR1 SGHDT and CDR2 YYEEEE. The V and J ends lost 4 bases and 6 bases, in that order; junction bases with no gene match: 11. Sequenced input: PBMCs. The clonotype comes from a woman in her 30s in good health and CMV-seronegative. V is TRBV5-6 and J is TRBJ2-2; TRBD2 matches at 8 bases. The CDR3 nucleotides are TGTGCCAGCAGCGGTGTGGCGGGGGGACGGGCCGGGGAGCTGTTTTTT. Protein product: CASSGVAGGRAGELFF.